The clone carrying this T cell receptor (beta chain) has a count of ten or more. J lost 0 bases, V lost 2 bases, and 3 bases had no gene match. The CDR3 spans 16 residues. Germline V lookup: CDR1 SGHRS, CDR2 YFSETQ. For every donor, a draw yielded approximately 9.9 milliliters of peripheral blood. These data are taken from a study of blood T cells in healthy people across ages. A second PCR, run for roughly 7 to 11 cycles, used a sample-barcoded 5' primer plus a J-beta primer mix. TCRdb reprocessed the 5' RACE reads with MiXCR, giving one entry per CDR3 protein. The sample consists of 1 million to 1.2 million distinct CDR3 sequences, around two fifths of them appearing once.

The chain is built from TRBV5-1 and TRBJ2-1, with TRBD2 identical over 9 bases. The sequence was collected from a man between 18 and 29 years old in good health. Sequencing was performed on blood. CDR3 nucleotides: TGCGCCAGCAGCTTCCTAGCGGGAAGCTCCTACAATGAGCAGTTCTTC. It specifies CASSFLAGSSYNEQFF.